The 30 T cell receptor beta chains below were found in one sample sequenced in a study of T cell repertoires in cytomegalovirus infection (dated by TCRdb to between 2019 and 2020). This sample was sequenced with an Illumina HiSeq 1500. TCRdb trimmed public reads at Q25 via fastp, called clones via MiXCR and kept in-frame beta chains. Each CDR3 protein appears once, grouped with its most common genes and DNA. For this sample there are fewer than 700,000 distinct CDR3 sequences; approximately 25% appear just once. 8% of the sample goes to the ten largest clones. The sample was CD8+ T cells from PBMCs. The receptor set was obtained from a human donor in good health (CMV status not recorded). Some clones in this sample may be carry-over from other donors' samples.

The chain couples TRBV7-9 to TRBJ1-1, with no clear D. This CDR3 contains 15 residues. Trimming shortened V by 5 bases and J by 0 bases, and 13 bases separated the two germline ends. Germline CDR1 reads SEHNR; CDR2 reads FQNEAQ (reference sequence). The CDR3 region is CASSGGGPMNTEAFF. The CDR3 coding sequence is TGTGCCAGCAGCGGTGGCGGGCCCATGAACACTGAAGCTTTCTTT.

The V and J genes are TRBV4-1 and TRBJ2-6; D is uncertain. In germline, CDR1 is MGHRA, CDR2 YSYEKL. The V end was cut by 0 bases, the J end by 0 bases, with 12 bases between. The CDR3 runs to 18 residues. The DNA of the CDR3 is TGCGCCAGCAGCCAAGAAGGGTCTACCGCCTCTGGGGCCAACGTCCTGACTTTC. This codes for CASSQEGSTASGANVLTF.

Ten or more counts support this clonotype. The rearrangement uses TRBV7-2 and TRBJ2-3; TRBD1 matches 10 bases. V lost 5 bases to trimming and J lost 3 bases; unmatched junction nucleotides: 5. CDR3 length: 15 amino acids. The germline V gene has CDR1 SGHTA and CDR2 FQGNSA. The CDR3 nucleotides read TGTGCCAGCAGCCACGGACAGGGGGTAACAGATACGCAGTATTTT. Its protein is CASSHGQGVTDTQYF.

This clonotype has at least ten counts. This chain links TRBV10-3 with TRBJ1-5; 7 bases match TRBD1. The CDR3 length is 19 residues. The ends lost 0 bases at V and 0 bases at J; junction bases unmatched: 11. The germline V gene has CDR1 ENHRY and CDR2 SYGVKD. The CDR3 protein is CAISESQGTGAFSNQPQHF. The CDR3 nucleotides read TGTGCCATCAGTGAGTCCCAAGGAACAGGGGCTTTTAGCAATCAGCCCCAGCATTTT.

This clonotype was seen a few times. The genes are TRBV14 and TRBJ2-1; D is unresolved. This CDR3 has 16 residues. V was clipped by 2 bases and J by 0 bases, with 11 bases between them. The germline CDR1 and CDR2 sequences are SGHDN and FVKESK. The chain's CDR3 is CASSQPGMGSYNEQFF. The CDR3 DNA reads TGTGCCAGCAGCCAACCCGGTATGGGCTCCTACAATGAGCAGTTCTTC.

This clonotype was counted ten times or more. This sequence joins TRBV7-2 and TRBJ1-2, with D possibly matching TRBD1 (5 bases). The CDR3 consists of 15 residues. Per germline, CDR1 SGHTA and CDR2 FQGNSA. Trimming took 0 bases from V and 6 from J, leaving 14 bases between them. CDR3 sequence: CASSLAQGRLDGYTF. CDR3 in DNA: TGTGCCAGCAGCTTAGCGCAGGGAAGATTGGATGGCTACACCTTC.

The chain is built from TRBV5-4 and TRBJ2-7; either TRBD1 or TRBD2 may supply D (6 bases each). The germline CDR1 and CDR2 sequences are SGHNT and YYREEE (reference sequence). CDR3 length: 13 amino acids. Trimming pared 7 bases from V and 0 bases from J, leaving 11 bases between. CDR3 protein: CASRPGASYEQYF. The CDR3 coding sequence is TGTGCCAGCCGTCCGGGGGCCTCCTACGAGCAGTACTTC.

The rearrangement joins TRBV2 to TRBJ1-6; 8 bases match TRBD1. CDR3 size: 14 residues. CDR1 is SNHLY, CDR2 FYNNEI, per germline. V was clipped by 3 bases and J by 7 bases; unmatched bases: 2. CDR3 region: CASSDWTGNSPLHF. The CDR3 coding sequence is TGTGCCAGCAGTGATTGGACAGGGAATTCACCCCTCCACTTT.

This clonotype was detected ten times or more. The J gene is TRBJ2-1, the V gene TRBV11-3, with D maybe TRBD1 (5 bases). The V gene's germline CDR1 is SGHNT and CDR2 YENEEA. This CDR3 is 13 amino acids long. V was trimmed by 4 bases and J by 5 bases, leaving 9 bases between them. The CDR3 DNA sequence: TGTGCCAGCAGCTCGACAGAAGACAATGAGCAGTTCTTC. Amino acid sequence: CASSSTEDNEQFF.

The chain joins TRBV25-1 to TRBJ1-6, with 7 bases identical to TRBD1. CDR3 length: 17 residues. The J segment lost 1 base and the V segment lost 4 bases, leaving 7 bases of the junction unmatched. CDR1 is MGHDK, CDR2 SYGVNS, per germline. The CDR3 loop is CASSVGTEKSYNSPLHF. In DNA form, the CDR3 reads TGTGCCAGCAGTGTCGGGACAGAGAAGTCCTATAATTCACCCCTCCACTTT.

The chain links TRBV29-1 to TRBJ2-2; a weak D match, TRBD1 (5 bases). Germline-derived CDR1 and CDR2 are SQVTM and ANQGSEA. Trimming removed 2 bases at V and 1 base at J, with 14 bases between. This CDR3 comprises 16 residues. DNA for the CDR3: TGCAGCGTTGAACACCCACAGGCGTTGAACACCGGGGAGCTGTTTTTT. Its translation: CSVEHPQALNTGELFF.

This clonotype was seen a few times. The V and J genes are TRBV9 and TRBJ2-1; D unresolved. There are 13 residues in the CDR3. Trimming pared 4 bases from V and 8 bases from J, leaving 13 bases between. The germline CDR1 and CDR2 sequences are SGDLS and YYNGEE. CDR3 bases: TGTGCCAGCAGCACAGTCCCCCATGATGAGCAGTTCTTC. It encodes CASSTVPHDEQFF.

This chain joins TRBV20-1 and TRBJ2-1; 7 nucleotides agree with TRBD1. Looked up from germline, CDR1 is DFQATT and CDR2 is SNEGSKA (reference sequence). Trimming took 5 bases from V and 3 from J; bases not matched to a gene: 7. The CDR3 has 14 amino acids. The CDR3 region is CSASPQGIYNEQFF. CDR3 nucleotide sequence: TGCAGTGCTTCTCCACAGGGGATCTACAATGAGCAGTTCTTC.

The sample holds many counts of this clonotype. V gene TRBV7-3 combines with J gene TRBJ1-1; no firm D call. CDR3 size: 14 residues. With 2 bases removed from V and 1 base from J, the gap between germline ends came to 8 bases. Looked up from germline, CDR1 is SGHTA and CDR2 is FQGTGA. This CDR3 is CASSLGIGNTEAFF. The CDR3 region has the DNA TGTGCCAGCAGCTTAGGGATAGGGAACACTGAAGCTTTCTTT.

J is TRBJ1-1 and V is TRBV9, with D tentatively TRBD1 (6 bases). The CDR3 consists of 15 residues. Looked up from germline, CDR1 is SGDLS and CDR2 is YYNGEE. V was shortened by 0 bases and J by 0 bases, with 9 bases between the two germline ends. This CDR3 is CASSVGQGMNTEAFF. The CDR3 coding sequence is TGTGCCAGCAGCGTAGGCCAGGGGATGAACACTGAAGCTTTCTTT.

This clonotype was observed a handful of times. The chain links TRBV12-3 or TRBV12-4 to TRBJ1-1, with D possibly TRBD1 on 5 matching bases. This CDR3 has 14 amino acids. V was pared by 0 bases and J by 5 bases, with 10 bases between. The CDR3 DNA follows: TGTGCCAGCAGTTTAGCCCAGGGTGAGACTGAAGCTTTCTTT. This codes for CASSLAQGETEAFF.

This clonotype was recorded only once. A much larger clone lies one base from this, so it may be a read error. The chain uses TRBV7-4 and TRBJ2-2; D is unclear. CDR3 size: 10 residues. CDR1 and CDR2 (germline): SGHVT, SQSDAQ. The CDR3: CANSPRELFF. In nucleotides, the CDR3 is TGTGCCAACAGCCCCCGAGAGCTGTTTTTT.

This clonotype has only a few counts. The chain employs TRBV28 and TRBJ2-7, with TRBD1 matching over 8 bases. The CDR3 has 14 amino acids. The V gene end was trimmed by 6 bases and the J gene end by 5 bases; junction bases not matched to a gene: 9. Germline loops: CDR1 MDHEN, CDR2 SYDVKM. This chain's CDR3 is CASRGAGGADEQYV. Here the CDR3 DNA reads TGTGCCAGCAGAGGGGCAGGGGGCGCAGACGAGCAGTACGTC.

CDR3 sequence: CASSRRRVDEQFF. In DNA form, the CDR3 reads TGTGCCAGCAGCCGTCGCAGGGTTGATGAGCAGTTCTTC. This rearrangement joins TRBV14 to TRBJ2-1; D may be TRBD1 (5 bases). The CDR3 contains 13 residues. V was clipped by 4 bases and J by 8 bases, with 12 bases between them. Germline V CDR1 and CDR2: SGHDN, FVKESK. Filled out from reference TRBV14 and TRBJ2-1, the complete variable domain reads EAGVTQFPSHSVIEKGQTVTLRCDPISGHDNLYWYRRVMGKEIKFLLHFVKESKQDESGMPNNRFLAERTGGTYSTLKVQPAELEDSGVYFCASSRRRVDEQFFGPGTRLTVL.

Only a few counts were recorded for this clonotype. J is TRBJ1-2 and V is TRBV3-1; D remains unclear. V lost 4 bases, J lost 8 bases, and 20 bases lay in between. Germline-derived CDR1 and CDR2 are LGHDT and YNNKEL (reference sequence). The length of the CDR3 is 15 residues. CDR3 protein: CASSPRASNAGGYTF. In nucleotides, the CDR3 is TGTGCCAGCAGCCCAAGAGCCAGCAATGCTGGCGGCTACACCTTC.

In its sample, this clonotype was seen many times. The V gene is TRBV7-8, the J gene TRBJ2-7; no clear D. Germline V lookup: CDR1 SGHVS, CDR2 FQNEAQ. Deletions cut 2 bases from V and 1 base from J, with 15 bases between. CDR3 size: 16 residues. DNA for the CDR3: TGTGCCAGCAGCTTAAGGAGTAGGTGGGATTCCTACGAGCAGTACGTC. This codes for CASSLRSRWDSYEQYV.

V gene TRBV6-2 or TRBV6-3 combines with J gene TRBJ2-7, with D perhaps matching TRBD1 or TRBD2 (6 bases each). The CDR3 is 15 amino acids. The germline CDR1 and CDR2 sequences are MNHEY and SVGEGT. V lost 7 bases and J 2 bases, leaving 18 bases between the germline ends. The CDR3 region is CASTPSGAPTYEQYV. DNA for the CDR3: TGTGCCAGCACTCCATCGGGGGCTCCCACCTACGAGCAGTACGTC.

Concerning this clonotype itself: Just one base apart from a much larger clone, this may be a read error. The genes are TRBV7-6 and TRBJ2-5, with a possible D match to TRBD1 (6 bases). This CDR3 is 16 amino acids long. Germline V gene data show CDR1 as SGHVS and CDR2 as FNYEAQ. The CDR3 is CVSSYLGADRQETQYF. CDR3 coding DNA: TGTGTCAGCAGCTATCTCGGGGCGGACAGACAAGAGACCCAGTACTTC.

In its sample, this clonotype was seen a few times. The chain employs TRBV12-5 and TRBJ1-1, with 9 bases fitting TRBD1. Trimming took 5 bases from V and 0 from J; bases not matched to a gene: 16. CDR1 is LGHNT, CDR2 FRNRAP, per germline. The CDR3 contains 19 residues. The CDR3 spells CASGGGGTGIVLLNTEAFF. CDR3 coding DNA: TGTGCTAGTGGTGGAGGAGGGACAGGGATAGTGTTGTTGAACACTGAAGCTTTCTTT.

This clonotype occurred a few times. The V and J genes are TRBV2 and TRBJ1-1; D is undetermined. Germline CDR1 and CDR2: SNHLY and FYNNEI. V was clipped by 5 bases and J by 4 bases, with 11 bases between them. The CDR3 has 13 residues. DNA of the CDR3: TGTGCCAGCAGTCAAGGGTCTGTCACTGAAGCTTTCTTT. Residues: CASSQGSVTEAFF.

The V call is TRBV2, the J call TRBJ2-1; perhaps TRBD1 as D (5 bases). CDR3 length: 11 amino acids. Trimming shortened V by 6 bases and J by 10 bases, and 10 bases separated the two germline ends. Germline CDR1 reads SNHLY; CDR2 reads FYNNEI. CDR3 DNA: TGTGCCAGCAGAGGGGATCGGGAGCAGTTCTTC. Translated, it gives CASRGDREQFF.

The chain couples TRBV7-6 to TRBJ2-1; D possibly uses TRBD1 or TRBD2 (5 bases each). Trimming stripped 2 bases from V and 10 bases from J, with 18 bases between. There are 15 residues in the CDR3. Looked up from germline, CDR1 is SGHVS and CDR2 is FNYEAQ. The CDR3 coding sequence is TGTGCCAGCAGCTTACTTGGGACGCCGAGAAGCGAGCAGTTCTTC. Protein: CASSLLGTPRSEQFF. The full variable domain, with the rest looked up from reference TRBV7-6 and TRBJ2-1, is GAGVSQSPRYKVTKRGQDVALRCDPISGHVSLYWYRQALGQGPEFLTYFNYEAQQDKSGLPNDRFSAERPEGSISTLTIQRTEQRDSAMYRCASSLLGTPRSEQFFGPGTRLTVL.

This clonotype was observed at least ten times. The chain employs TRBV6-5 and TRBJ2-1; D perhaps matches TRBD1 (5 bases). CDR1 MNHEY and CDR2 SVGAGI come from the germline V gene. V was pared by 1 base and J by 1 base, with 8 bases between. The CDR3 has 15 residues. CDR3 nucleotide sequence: TGTGCCAGCAGTTACTGGCAGGGATCCTACAATGAGCAGTTCTTC. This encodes CASSYWQGSYNEQFF.

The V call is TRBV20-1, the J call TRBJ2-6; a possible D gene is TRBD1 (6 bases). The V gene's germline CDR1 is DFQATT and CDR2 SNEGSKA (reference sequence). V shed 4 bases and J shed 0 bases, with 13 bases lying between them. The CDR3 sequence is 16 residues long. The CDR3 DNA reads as TGCAGTGCTATGGCGGACAGCTACTCTGGGGCCAACGTCCTGACTTTC. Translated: CSAMADSYSGANVLTF.

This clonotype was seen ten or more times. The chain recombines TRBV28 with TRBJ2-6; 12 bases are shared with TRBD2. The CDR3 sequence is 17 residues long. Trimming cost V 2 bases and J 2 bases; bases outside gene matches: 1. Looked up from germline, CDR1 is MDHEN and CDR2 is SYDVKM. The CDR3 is CASSLASGGAGANVLTF. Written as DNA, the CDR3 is TGTGCCAGCAGTTTAGCTAGCGGGGGGGCTGGGGCCAACGTCCTGACTTTC. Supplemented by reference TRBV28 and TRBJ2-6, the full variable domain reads DVKVTQSSRYLVKRTGEKVFLECVQDMDHENMFWYRQDPGLGLRLIYFSYDVKMKEKGDIPEGYSVSREKKERFSLILESASTNQTSMYLCASSLASGGAGANVLTFGAGSRLTVL.